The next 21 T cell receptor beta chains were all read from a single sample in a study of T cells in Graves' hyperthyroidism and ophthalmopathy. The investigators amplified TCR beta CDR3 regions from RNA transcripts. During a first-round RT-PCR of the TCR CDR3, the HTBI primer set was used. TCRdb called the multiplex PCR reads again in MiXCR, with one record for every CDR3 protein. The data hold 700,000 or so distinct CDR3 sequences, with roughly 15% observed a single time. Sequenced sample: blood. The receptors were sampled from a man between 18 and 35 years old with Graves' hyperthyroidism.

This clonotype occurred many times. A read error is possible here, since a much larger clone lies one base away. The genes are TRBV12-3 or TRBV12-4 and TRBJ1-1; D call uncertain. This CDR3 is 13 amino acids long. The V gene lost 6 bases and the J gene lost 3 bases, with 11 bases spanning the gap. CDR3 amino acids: CASSPQRDTEAFF. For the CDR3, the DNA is TGTGCCAGCAGCCCACAGCGGGACACTGAAGCTTTCTTT.

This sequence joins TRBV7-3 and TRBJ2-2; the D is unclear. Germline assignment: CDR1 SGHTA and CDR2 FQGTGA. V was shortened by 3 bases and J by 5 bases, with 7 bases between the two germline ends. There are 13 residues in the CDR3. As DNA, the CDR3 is TGTGCCAGCAGCTTGGAAGAGACCGGGGAGCTGTTTTTT. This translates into CASSLEETGELFF.

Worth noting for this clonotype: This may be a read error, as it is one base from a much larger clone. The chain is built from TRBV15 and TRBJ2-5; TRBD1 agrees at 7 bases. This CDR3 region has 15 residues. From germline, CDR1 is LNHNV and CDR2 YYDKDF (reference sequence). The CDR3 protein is CVTSSAWDSKETQYF. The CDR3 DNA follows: TGTGTCACCAGCAGTGCCTGGGACAGCAAAGAGACCCAGTACTTC. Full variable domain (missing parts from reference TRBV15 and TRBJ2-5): DAMVIQNPRYQVTQFGKPVTLSCSQTLNHNVMYWYQQKSSQAPKLLFHYYDKDFNNEADTPDNFQSRRPNTSFCFLDIRSPGLGDTAMYLCVTSSAWDSKETQYFGPGTRLLVL.

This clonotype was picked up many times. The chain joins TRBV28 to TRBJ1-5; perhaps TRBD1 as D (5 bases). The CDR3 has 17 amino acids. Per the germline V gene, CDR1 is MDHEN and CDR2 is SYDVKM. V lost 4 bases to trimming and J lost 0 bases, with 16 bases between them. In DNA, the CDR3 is TGTGCCAGCAGTTCCCTAATGAGACAGCCTAGCAATCAGCCCCAGCATTTT. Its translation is CASSSLMRQPSNQPQHF.

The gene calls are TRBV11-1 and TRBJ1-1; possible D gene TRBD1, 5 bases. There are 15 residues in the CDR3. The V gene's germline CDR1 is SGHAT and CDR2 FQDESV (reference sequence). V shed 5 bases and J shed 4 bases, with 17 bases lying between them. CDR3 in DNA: TGTGCCAGCAGCCAAGATCTGGGGGGAAGCACTGAAGCTTTCTTT. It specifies CASSQDLGGSTEAFF. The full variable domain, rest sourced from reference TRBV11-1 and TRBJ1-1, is EAEVAQSPRYKITEKSQAVAFWCDPISGHATLYWYRQILGQGPELLVQFQDESVVDDSQLPKDRFSAERLKGVDSTLKIQPAELGDSAMYLCASSQDLGGSTEAFFGQGTRLTVV.

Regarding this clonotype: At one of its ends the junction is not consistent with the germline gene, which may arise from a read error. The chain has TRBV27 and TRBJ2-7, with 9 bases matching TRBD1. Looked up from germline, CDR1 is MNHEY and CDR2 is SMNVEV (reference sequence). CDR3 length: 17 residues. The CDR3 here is CASSLFSGTGISYEQCF. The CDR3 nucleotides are TGTGCCAGCAGTCTATTTTCCGGGACAGGGATATCCTACGAGCAGTGCTTC.

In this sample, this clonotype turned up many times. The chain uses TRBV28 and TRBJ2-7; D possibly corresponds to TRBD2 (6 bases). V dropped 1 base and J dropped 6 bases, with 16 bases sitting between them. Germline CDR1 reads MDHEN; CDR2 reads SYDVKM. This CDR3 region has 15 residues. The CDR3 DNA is TGTGCCAGCAGTTTATCAAGGGTGGGGGGACGCGAGCAGTACTTC. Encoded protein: CASSLSRVGGREQYF.

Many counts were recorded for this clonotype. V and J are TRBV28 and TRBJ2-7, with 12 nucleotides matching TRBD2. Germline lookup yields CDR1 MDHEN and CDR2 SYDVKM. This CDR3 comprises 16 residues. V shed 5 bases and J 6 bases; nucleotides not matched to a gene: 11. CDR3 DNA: TGTGCCAGCAGTCCTCTTCGACTAGCGGGAGCAGGCGAGCAGTACTTC. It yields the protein CASSPLRLAGAGEQYF.

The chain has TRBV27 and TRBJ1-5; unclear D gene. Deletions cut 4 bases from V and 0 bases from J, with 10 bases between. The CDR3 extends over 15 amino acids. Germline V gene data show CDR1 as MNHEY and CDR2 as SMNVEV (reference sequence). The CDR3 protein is CASSSQSYSNQPQHF. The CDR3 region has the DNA TGTGCCAGCAGTTCACAATCTTATAGCAATCAGCCCCAGCATTTT.

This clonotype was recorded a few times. CDR3 region: CASSEAAGGGDTQYF. In DNA, the CDR3 is TGTGCCAGCAGTGAAGCTGCGGGAGGGGGAGATACGCAGTATTTT. The chain employs TRBV6-1 and TRBJ2-3; 9 bases are a match to TRBD2. V was clipped by 0 bases and J by 5 bases; unmatched bases: 3. CDR1 MNHNS and CDR2 SASEGT come from the germline V gene. The CDR3 is made up of 15 amino acids.

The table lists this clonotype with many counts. The CDR3 DNA reads as TGTGCCAGCACCTTCACGGGGGCATGGAACGAGCAGTACTTC. Encoded protein: CASTFTGAWNEQYF. The rearrangement uses TRBV6-9 and TRBJ2-7, with D possibly being TRBD1 or TRBD2 (6 bases each). Germline V gene data show CDR1 as MNHGY and CDR2 as SVAAGI. V was trimmed by 7 bases and J by 5 bases, leaving 18 bases between them. The CDR3 contains 14 residues.

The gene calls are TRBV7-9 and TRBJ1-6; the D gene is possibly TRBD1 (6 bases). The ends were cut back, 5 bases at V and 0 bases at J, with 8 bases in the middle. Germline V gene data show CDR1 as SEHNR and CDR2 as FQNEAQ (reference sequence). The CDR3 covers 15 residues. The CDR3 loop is CASSVQGSYNSPLHF. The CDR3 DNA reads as TGTGCCAGCAGCGTACAGGGCTCCTATAATTCACCCCTCCACTTT.

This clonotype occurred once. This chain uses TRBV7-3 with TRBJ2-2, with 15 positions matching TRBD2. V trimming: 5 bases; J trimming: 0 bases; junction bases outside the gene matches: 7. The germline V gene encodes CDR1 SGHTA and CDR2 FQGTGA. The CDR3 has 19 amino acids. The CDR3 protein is CASSPGLAGGWANTGELFF. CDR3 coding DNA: TGTGCCAGCAGCCCGGGACTAGCGGGAGGATGGGCGAACACCGGGGAGCTGTTTTTT.

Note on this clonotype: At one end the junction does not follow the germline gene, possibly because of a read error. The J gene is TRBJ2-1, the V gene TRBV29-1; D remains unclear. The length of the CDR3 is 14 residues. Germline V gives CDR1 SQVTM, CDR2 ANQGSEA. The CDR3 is CSVETRSSYNGQFF. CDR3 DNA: TGCAGCGTAGAAACTCGAAGCTCCTACAATGGGCAGTTCTTC.

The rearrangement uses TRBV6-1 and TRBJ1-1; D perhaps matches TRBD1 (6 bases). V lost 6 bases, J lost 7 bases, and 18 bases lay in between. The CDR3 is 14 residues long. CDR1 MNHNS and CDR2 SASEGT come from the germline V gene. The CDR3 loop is CASRPKTGINEAFF. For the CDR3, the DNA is TGTGCCAGCAGGCCCAAAACAGGGATCAATGAAGCTTTCTTT.

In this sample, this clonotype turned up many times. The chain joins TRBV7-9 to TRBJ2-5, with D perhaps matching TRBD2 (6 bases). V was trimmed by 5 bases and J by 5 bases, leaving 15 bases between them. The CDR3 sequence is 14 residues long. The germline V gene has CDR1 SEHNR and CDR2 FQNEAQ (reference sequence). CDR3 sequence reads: CASSLTGGGETQYF. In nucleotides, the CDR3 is TGTGCCAGCAGCCTTACAGGAGGAGGGGAGACCCAGTACTTC.

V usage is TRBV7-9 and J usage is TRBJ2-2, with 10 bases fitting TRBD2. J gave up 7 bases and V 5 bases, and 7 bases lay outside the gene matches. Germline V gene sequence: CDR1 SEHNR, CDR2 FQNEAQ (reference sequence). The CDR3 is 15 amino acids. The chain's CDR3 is CASSEAGGPGGELFF. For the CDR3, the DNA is TGTGCCAGCAGCGAAGCGGGAGGGCCCGGCGGGGAGCTGTTTTTT.

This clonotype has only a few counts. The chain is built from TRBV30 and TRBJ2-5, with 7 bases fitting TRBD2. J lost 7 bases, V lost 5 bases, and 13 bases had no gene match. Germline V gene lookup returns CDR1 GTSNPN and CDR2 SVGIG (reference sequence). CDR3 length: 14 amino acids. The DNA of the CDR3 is TGTGCCTGGGAACCGGGACTAAGTGTGGGGACCCAGTACTTC. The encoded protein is CAWEPGLSVGTQYF.

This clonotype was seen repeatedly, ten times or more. The chain's CDR3 is CSVARLAGYNEQFF. In nucleotides, the CDR3 is TGCAGCGTTGCTCGGCTAGCGGGATACAATGAGCAGTTCTTC. The chain joins TRBV29-1 to TRBJ2-1; 9 positions agree with TRBD2. With 4 bases clipped from V and 4 bases from J, the junction kept 5 bases outside the gene matches. The CDR3 covers 14 residues. CDR1 is SQVTM, CDR2 ANQGSEA, per germline.

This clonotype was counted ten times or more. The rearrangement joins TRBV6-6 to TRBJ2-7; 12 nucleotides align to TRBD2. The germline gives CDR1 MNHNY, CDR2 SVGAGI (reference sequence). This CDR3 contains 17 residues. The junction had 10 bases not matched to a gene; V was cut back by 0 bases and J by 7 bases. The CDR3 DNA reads TGTGCCAGCAGTTACTCCGGACTAGCGGGATCCTCCTGGGAGCAGTACTTC. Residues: CASSYSGLAGSSWEQYF.

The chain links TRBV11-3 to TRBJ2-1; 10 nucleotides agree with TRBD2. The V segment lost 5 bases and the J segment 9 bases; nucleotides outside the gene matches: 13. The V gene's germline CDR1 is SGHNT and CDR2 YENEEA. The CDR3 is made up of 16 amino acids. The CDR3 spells CASSPRLAGAVGEQFF. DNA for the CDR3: TGTGCCAGCAGCCCCCGTCTAGCGGGAGCAGTCGGTGAGCAGTTCTTC.